This T cell receptor beta chain appears in the sequencing data of a study of blood T cell repertoires in COVID-19. At the level of the study: The samples span acute and convalescent COVID-19 from the United States, Italy and Spain.

This clone appeared a few times. V was pared by 0 bases and J by 4 bases, with 10 bases between. Germline CDR1 is GTSNPN and CDR2 is SVGIG (reference sequence). This CDR3 has 14 residues. This table comes from immunoSEQ multiplex PCR, and its TCRdb copy is limited to in-frame clones, with some not included. The sample consists of some 100,000 clones, about 89% of them appearing once. This chain joins TRBV30 and TRBJ1-3; a possible D gene is TRBD1 (6 bases). The TCR comes from a human donor in a cohort sampled during active COVID-19. The sequenced sample consisted of peripheral blood. The CDR3 nucleotides are TGTGCCTGGAGTGTAAACAGGGAAGGAAACACCATATATTTT. Its protein product is CAWSVNREGNTIYF.